This TCR beta chain appears in the sequencing data of a study of OX40 agonist ivuxolimab in advanced cancers. About the full investigation: Ivuxolimab, which targeted the costimulatory receptor OX40 (CD134), was an agonistic, fully human IgG2 monoclonal antibody. A male proportion of around 83% and a mean age of roughly 58 years, ranging from roughly 23 to 90, were recorded for the dose-escalation cohort. Intravenous ivuxolimab was administered to patients every 2 weeks at six dose levels: 0.01, 0.1, 0.3, 1.5, 3 and 10 mg/kg. Partial responses were achieved by three dose-escalation patients, of whom one had hepatocellular carcinoma and two had cutaneous melanoma. The monotherapy dose-escalation portion (N = 52 patients) of the phase I ivuxolimab trial is reported in the paper. Prior anti-PD-1, anti-PD-L1 or anti-CTLA-4 therapy was permitted, and about 40% of dose-escalation patients had received checkpoint inhibitors. Among the roughly 54 dose-escalation patients, around 20 had hepatocellular carcinoma, some 15 melanoma, 9 renal cell carcinoma and 9 head and neck cancer. The purpose of peripheral TCRbeta sequencing was to test whether ivuxolimab changed TCR sequence diversity and led to clonal T-cell expansion.

Genomic DNA was extracted from sorted cells for sequencing of the TCRbeta CDR3 region. The immunoSEQ Assay was used for sequencing of TCRbeta CDR3 regions. The table comes from immuneACCESS by way of TCRdb, which keeps in-frame sequences with V and J called. Part of the clones is missing from these tables; in studies checked, under half for an unresolved V gene and the rest for unknown reasons. The table for this sample lists over 95,000 clones; about 91% of them were counted only once. The top ten constitute roughly 0.31% of the sample. Results the study describes overall, beyond this receptor: Partial responders in the 0.1-3.0 mg/kg groups had among the lowest normalized peripheral clonal expansion, especially among CD8+ T cells. At doses from 0.1 to 3.0 mg/kg, clonal expansion was seen in both CD4+ and CD8+ blood T cells between baseline and week 6. Low levels of normalized T-cell clonal expansion were also shown by some nonresponding patients. The antigen specificity of the peripheral T cells that underwent clonal expansion was not determined. After ivuxolimab, expanded clones were on average more numerous among CD8+ T cells than among CD4+ T cells.

This clone has more than one count but fewer than ten. Its specific antigen is unknown. Within one base of it there is no much larger clone, and no base qualities were kept. The trial excluded patients who had a history of autoimmune disease or who were on systemic immunosuppression. Peripheral blood for TCR sequencing was collected from all dose cohorts at baseline, on cycle 4 day 1, and on cycle 7 day 1. Samples were obtained from an open-label, multicenter, first-in-human phase I dose-escalation trial of ivuxolimab. Adults with locally advanced or metastatic melanoma, renal cell carcinoma, hepatocellular carcinoma or head and neck squamous cell carcinoma were enrolled in the trial. Before TCR sequencing, CD4+ T cells and CD8+ T cells from peripheral blood were sorted into separate populations. V is pared back by 7 bases and J by 3 bases, with 10 bases lying between the germline termini. The CDR3 contains 12 residues, cysteine and phenylalanine counted. Kept here is only the CDR3 DNA, which spans 36 bases and is read in frame from base 1. For CDR1 and CDR2, the germline V gene lists SQVTM and ANQGSEA.

Material: CD4+ or CD8+ T cells sorted from blood, obtained in a trial of the OX40 agonist ivuxolimab. This TCR was recovered from an adult with an advanced solid tumor such as melanoma, head and neck, liver or kidney cancer. The V gene is TRBV29-1 and the J gene is TRBJ2-1, and the D gene may be TRBD1, 6 bases matching. The DNA is TGCAGCGCGACAGGCGACTACAATGAGCAGTTCTTC. It translates to CSATGDYNEQFF.